Detailed here is one T cell receptor (beta chain). Germline V lookup: CDR1 KGHSH, CDR2 LQKENI. There are 16 residues in the CDR3. V lost 2 bases, J lost 3 bases, and 17 bases lay in between. The authors' processing: Quantification of nucleated cells was approximated via reference gene primer amplification. Clones were sequenced by immunoSEQ multiplex PCR, and TCRdb holds only the in-frame ones, with some missing. V and J calls and clone size come straight from that table; D and trimming were deduced from the DNA. The sample consists of about 260,000 clones, 70% to 90% of them appearing once. The sample originates from a study of blood T cell repertoires in COVID-19.

The sample consisted of peripheral blood. The chain combines TRBV18 with TRBJ2-7, with D possibly matching TRBD2 (6 bases). The sequence came from a human donor in a cohort sampled during active COVID-19. The CDR3 sequence is CASSPSGGLESYEQYF. CDR3 in DNA: TGTGCCAGCTCACCATCCGGGGGTTTGGAGAGCTACGAGCAGTACTTC.